The present entry profiles one T cell receptor beta chain with its context. What it recognizes is unknown. The data originate from a study of cytotoxic CD8 clonotypes in ibrutinib-treated CLL. Findings and caveats of the study: Clonality went higher at ibrutinib response and then dropped back toward baseline at progression.

Profiling relied on immunoSEQ multiplex PCR, and the TCRdb table lists in-frame clones only, not all of them. The table shows roughly 150,000 clones, with about 88% occurring only once. This CDR3 has 17 amino acids. The chain has TRBV12-2 and TRBJ2-1. TRBV12-2 counts as a pseudogene. This sequence was found in a human donor with chronic lymphocytic leukemia. The specimen comprised PBMCs, sampled at disease progression, from a patient treated with ibrutinib. DNA for the CDR3: TGTGCAAGTCGCCCGGTCGAGGCCGGACGGAAAAACAATGAGCAGTTCTTC. Translating it yields CASRPVEAGRKNNEQFF.